These 10 T cell receptor beta chains came from one sample sequenced in a study of blood T cell repertoires in COVID-19. Produced via immunoSEQ multiplex PCR; TCRdb's table is partial and in-frame only. Of 14,000 to 15,000 clones in the sample, 85% to 95% are singletons; the top ten hold under 9%. The sequenced sample consisted of peripheral blood. Receptors originate from a human donor with active COVID-19. The donor label of this sample is uncertain.

This clone came up once. The chain couples TRBV27 to TRBJ2-1, with D maybe TRBD1 (5 bases). The CDR3 is made up of 14 amino acids. The V end lost 6 bases, the J end lost 0 bases, and 9 bases lay between the germline ends. Germline CDR1 reads MNHEY; CDR2 reads SMNVEV (reference sequence). The CDR3 sequence: CASRQTGSYNEQFF. For the CDR3, the DNA is TGTGCCAGCAGGCAAACAGGCTCCTACAATGAGCAGTTCTTC.

This chain connects TRBV11-2 to TRBJ2-5; TRBD2 might be the D (6 bases). The V end was cut by 1 base, the J end by 5 bases, with 11 bases between. The CDR3 totals 14 residues. Per the germline V gene, CDR1 is SGHAT and CDR2 is FQNNGV. Here the CDR3 reads CASSLVRRGETQYF. CDR3 DNA: TGTGCCAGCAGCTTAGTGCGACGGGGGGAGACCCAGTACTTC.

The chain couples TRBV2 to TRBJ2-1; 11 bases are a match to TRBD2. Germline V CDR1 and CDR2: SNHLY, FYNNEI. J gave up 9 bases and V 6 bases, and 10 bases lay outside the gene matches. The CDR3 is 15 amino acids. This CDR3 is CASSLSGREWSEQFF. The CDR3 DNA reads TGTGCCAGCAGCCTTAGCGGGAGGGAGTGGAGTGAGCAGTTCTTC.

The J gene is TRBJ2-7, the V gene TRBV18; D perhaps matches TRBD2 (6 bases). CDR3 length: 12 amino acids. Trimming left V 6 bases short and J 7 bases short, with 13 bases between. Germline CDR1 KGHSH, CDR2 LQKENI. The CDR3 DNA reads TGTGCCAGCTCGCCCAAGGGAGGTGAGCAGTACTTC. Translated, it gives CASSPKGGEQYF.

The chain carries TRBV7-2 and TRBJ1-5, with D tentatively TRBD1 (6 bases). V gave up 1 base and J gave up 5 bases, with 15 bases separating them. This CDR3 is built from 16 residues. Germline CDR1 and CDR2: SGHTA and FQGNSA. This chain's CDR3 is CASSLEGGLYDQPQHF. In DNA, the CDR3 is TGTGCCAGCAGCTTAGAAGGGGGATTATACGATCAGCCCCAGCATTTT.

This clone has only one observation. The V and J genes are TRBV12-5 and TRBJ1-5; 7 bases line up with TRBD1. The germline V gene encodes CDR1 LGHNT and CDR2 FRNRAP. J gave up 4 bases and V 2 bases, and 8 bases lay outside the gene matches. The CDR3 totals 16 residues. The CDR3 sequence: CASGLSGEGANQPQHF. Here the CDR3 DNA reads TGTGCTAGTGGTTTGAGCGGAGAGGGGGCTAATCAGCCCCAGCATTTT.

J is TRBJ2-7 and V is TRBV30; tentatively, D is TRBD2 (5 bases). Germline assignment: CDR1 GTSNPN and CDR2 SVGIG (reference sequence). The CDR3 has 13 amino acids. Trimming stripped 0 bases from V and 7 bases from J, with 13 bases between. CDR3 sequence reads: CAWSVRGVGEQYF. DNA for the CDR3: TGTGCCTGGAGTGTACGGGGAGTAGGGGAGCAGTACTTC.

V is TRBV2 and J is TRBJ2-1; 12 bases line up with TRBD2. The J segment lost 8 bases and the V segment lost 5 bases, leaving 4 bases of the junction unmatched. This CDR3 spans 14 amino acids. Germline V gene data show CDR1 as SNHLY and CDR2 as FYNNEI. The DNA for the CDR3 is TGTGCCAGCAGTCCTAGCGGGGGGGCATATGAGCAGTTCTTC. This encodes CASSPSGGAYEQFF.

The chain recombines TRBV7-9 with TRBJ2-1, with D unresolved. The CDR3 covers 13 residues. The germline V gene has CDR1 SEHNR and CDR2 FQNEAQ (reference sequence). Trimming stripped 2 bases from V and 11 bases from J, with 13 bases between. CDR3 in amino acids: CASSLSTDTKQFF. CDR3 nucleotide sequence: TGTGCCAGCAGCTTATCTACCGACACAAAGCAGTTCTTC.

This clone was seen only once. The rearrangement joins TRBV15 to TRBJ2-3; TRBD2 might be the D (7 bases). The CDR3 length is 17 residues. Trimming cost V 3 bases and J 5 bases, with 21 bases left between them. Germline loops: CDR1 LNHNV, CDR2 YYDKDF (reference sequence). CDR3 nucleotides: TGTGCCACCAGCAGGGGGGGCGGGCGGGGGTCTTTAGATACGCAGTATTTT. This translates into CATSRGGGRGSLDTQYF.